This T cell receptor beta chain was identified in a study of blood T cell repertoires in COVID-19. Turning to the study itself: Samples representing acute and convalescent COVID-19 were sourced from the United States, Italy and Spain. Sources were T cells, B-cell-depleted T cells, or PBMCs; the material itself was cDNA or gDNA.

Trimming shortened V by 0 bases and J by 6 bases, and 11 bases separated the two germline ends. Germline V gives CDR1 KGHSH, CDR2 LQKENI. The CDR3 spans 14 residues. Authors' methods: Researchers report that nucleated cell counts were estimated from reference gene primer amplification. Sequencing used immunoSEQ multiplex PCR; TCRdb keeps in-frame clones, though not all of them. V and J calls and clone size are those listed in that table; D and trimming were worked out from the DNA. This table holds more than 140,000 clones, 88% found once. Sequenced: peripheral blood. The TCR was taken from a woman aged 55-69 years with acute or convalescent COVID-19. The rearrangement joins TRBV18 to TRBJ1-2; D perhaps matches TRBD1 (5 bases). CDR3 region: CASSPPYWGDGYTF. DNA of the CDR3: TGTGCCAGCTCACCACCGTATTGGGGGGATGGCTACACCTTC.